A selection of T cell receptor beta chains follows, all from one sample in a study of Ad26.COV2.S vaccination and SARS-CoV-2 variants. The data were produced by immunoSEQ multiplex PCR, yet TCRdb's version contains in-frame clones alone and is incomplete. The data contain approximately 97,000 clones, around three quarters of them seen just once; the ten biggest clones take up 15% to 20%. The source material was peripheral blood, sampled after recovery from COVID-19. All receptors come from a human donor who had recovered from COVID-19. The CDR3 runs from the conserved cysteine through the conserved F or W. D genes are given only for firm matches. Where a row states a size, it is once, few, many or the class of an expanded clone; other rows omit it.

J gene: TRBJ2-1; D gene: TRBD1; clone size: .; V gene: TRBV7-3; CDR3 protein: CASSKTGGEGNEQFF; CDR3 DNA: TGTGCCAGCAGCAAGACAGGGGGCGAGGGCAATGAGCAGTTCTTC
J gene: TRBJ2-5; D gene: TRBD1; clone size: .; V gene: TRBV7-3; CDR3 protein: CASSLGDRGPFKETQYF; CDR3 DNA: TGTGCCAGCAGCTTAGGGGACAGGGGTCCCTTCAAAGAGACCCAGTACTTC
J gene: TRBJ2-5; D gene: .; clone size: few; V gene: TRBV7-9; CDR3 protein: CASSFAEETQYF; CDR3 DNA: TGTGCCAGCAGCTTCGCGGAGGAGACCCAGTACTTC
J gene: TRBJ1-2; D gene: .; clone size: .; V gene: TRBV9; CDR3 protein: CASSPFGQGVNYGYTF; CDR3 DNA: TGTGCCAGCAGCCCATTTGGGCAGGGAGTTAACTATGGCTACACCTTC
J gene: TRBJ1-4; D gene: TRBD1; clone size: once; V gene: TRBV27; CDR3 protein: CASRAGTATNEKLFF; CDR3 DNA: TGTGCCAGCAGAGCCGGGACAGCAACTAATGAAAAACTGTTTTTT
J gene: TRBJ1-2; D gene: .; clone size: .; V gene: TRBV7-9; CDR3 protein: CASSSDSRGYGYTF; CDR3 DNA: TGTGCCAGCAGCTCAGATTCCCGAGGTTATGGCTACACCTTC
J gene: TRBJ1-3; D gene: .; clone size: .; V gene: TRBV5-5; CDR3 protein: CASSFGWNENTIYF; CDR3 DNA: TGTGCCAGCAGTTTCGGGTGGAATGAGAACACCATATATTTT
J gene: TRBJ1-2; D gene: .; clone size: once; V gene: TRBV11-2; CDR3 protein: CASSLGGGQDYGYTF; CDR3 DNA: TGTGCCAGCAGCCTAGGGGGGGGGCAGGACTATGGCTACACCTTC
J gene: TRBJ1-5; D gene: .; clone size: .; V gene: TRBV24-1; CDR3 protein: CATSDSNQPQHF; CDR3 DNA: TGTGCCACCAGTGATAGCAATCAGCCCCAGCATTTT
J gene: TRBJ1-6; D gene: .; clone size: .; V gene: TRBV7-2; CDR3 protein: CASSSTLGDSPLHF; CDR3 DNA: TGTGCCAGCAGCTCAACCCTGGGTGATTCACCCCTCCACTTT
J gene: TRBJ1-5; D gene: TRBD1; clone size: .; V gene: TRBV2; CDR3 protein: CASSERDRNQPQHF; CDR3 DNA: TGTGCCAGCAGTGAACGGGACAGAAATCAGCCCCAGCATTTT
J gene: TRBJ1-1; D gene: TRBD1; clone size: .; V gene: TRBV19; CDR3 protein: CASKGGRNRGTEAFF; CDR3 DNA: TGTGCCAGTAAGGGGGGCCGGAACAGGGGAACTGAAGCTTTCTTT
J gene: TRBJ2-1; D gene: .; clone size: .; V gene: TRBV29-1; CDR3 protein: CSAVHNEQFF; CDR3 DNA: TGCAGTGCTGTGCACAATGAGCAGTTCTTC
J gene: TRBJ1-4; D gene: .; clone size: .; V gene: TRBV19; CDR3 protein: CASSISGNEKLFF; CDR3 DNA: TGTGCCAGTAGTATATCGGGGAATGAAAAACTGTTTTTT
J gene: TRBJ1-1; D gene: .; clone size: .; V gene: TRBV12-3/TRBV12-4; CDR3 protein: CASSTLLGIEAFF; CDR3 DNA: TGTGCCAGCAGTACTCTTTTGGGCATTGAAGCTTTCTTT
J gene: TRBJ1-2; D gene: .; clone size: .; V gene: TRBV6-5; CDR3 protein: CASSSPLGLSNYGYTF; CDR3 DNA: TGTGCCAGCAGTTCCCCTCTAGGCCTTTCTAACTATGGCTACACCTTC
J gene: TRBJ1-1; D gene: .; clone size: .; V gene: TRBV2; CDR3 protein: CASTLEANTEAFF; CDR3 DNA: TGTGCCAGCACCCTAGAGGCGAACACTGAAGCTTTCTTT
J gene: TRBJ2-1; D gene: .; clone size: once; V gene: TRBV6-1; CDR3 protein: CASSDHQRSPVLGEQFF; CDR3 DNA: TGTGCCAGCAGTGACCATCAAAGGTCTCCGGTCTTAGGGGAGCAGTTCTTC
J gene: TRBJ2-5; D gene: TRBD2; clone size: .; V gene: TRBV5-6; CDR3 protein: CASSWGGEETQYF; CDR3 DNA: TGTGCCAGCAGCTGGGGGGGAGAAGAGACCCAGTACTTC
J gene: TRBJ1-2; D gene: .; clone size: .; V gene: TRBV10-3; CDR3 protein: CAISESGTPNYGYTF; CDR3 DNA: TGTGCCATCAGTGAGTCCGGAACCCCCAACTATGGCTACACCTTC
J gene: TRBJ2-2; D gene: .; clone size: .; V gene: TRBV7-9; CDR3 protein: CASSLVGGELFF; CDR3 DNA: TGTGCCAGCAGCTTAGTTGGCGGGGAGCTGTTTTTT
J gene: TRBJ1-5; D gene: TRBD1; clone size: .; V gene: TRBV10-1; CDR3 protein: CASRQGAHNQPQHF; CDR3 DNA: TGCGCCAGCAGACAGGGGGCCCACAATCAGCCCCAGCATTTT
J gene: TRBJ1-5; D gene: TRBD1; clone size: few; V gene: TRBV24-1; CDR3 protein: CATSRQGDQPQHF; CDR3 DNA: TGTGCCACCAGTCGACAGGGTGATCAGCCCCAGCATTTT
J gene: TRBJ2-1; D gene: .; clone size: .; V gene: TRBV2; CDR3 protein: CASSEGLGASILYNEQFF; CDR3 DNA: TGTGCCAGCAGTGAGGGTTTAGGGGCCTCTATCTTATACAATGAGCAGTTCTTC
J gene: TRBJ2-2; D gene: TRBD1; clone size: .; V gene: TRBV28; CDR3 protein: CASRTGVDTGELFF; CDR3 DNA: TGTGCCAGCAGAACAGGGGTGGACACCGGGGAGCTGTTTTTT
J gene: TRBJ2-5; D gene: .; clone size: .; V gene: TRBV20-1; CDR3 protein: CSGRGGETQYF; CDR3 DNA: TGCAGTGGGCGGGGAGGAGAGACCCAGTACTTC
J gene: TRBJ1-1; D gene: .; clone size: .; V gene: TRBV28; CDR3 protein: CASSLLGLRTEAFF; CDR3 DNA: TGTGCCAGCAGTTTACTGGGATTAAGGACTGAAGCTTTCTTT
J gene: TRBJ1-1; D gene: .; clone size: .; V gene: TRBV12-5; CDR3 protein: CASGRDGVTTEAFF; CDR3 DNA: TGTGCTAGTGGAAGGGACGGGGTGACCACTGAAGCTTTCTTT
J gene: TRBJ2-1; D gene: .; clone size: many; V gene: TRBV29-1; CDR3 protein: CSARGGGRYNEQFF; CDR3 DNA: TGCAGCGCTAGGGGGGGCGGGCGATACAATGAGCAGTTCTTC
J gene: TRBJ2-1; D gene: TRBD2; clone size: .; V gene: TRBV3-1/TRBV3-2; CDR3 protein: CASSDGLAGNSYNEQFF; CDR3 DNA: TGTGCCAGCAGCGATGGACTAGCGGGGAACTCCTACAATGAGCAGTTCTTC
J gene: TRBJ2-2; D gene: .; clone size: once; V gene: TRBV9; CDR3 protein: CASSVVSNTGELFF; CDR3 DNA: TGTGCCAGCAGCGTAGTCAGTAACACCGGGGAGCTGTTTTTT
J gene: TRBJ2-1; D gene: .; clone size: .; V gene: TRBV28; CDR3 protein: CASSQPRGTYNEQFF; CDR3 DNA: TGTGCCAGCAGTCAACCCAGGGGCACCTACAATGAGCAGTTCTTC
J gene: TRBJ1-1; D gene: TRBD1; clone size: .; V gene: TRBV28; CDR3 protein: CASSPGGQSNTEAFF; CDR3 DNA: TGTGCCAGCAGTCCTGGGGGACAGAGTAACACTGAAGCTTTCTTT
J gene: TRBJ1-1; D gene: TRBD1; clone size: .; V gene: TRBV15; CDR3 protein: CATSRAGTGLLDEAFF; CDR3 DNA: TGTGCCACCAGCAGAGCCGGGACAGGACTATTAGATGAAGCTTTCTTT
J gene: TRBJ2-6; D gene: .; clone size: .; V gene: TRBV7-9; CDR3 protein: CASSLGQLSGANVLTF; CDR3 DNA: TGTGCCAGCAGCTTAGGACAGCTCTCTGGGGCCAACGTCCTGACTTTC
J gene: TRBJ2-4; D gene: .; clone size: .; V gene: TRBV6-1; CDR3 protein: CASSEAGGDKWYF; CDR3 DNA: TGTGCCAGCAGTGAAGCGGGGGGGGACAAGTGGTACTTC
J gene: TRBJ2-1; D gene: .; clone size: few; V gene: TRBV4-1; CDR3 protein: CASSLNGGTGTEQFF; CDR3 DNA: TGCGCCAGCAGCCTGAACGGGGGCACGGGGACTGAGCAGTTCTTC
J gene: TRBJ2-1; D gene: TRBD1; clone size: .; V gene: TRBV28; CDR3 protein: CASSSNRGQFF; CDR3 DNA: TGTGCCAGCAGTTCTAACAGGGGGCAGTTCTTC
J gene: TRBJ1-6; D gene: .; clone size: .; V gene: TRBV9; CDR3 protein: CASSVGGGTYNSPLHF; CDR3 DNA: TGTGCCAGCAGCGTAGGGGGAGGGACATATAATTCACCCCTCCACTTT
J gene: TRBJ2-1; D gene: TRBD2; clone size: once; V gene: TRBV19; CDR3 protein: CASSNSRGDPGNEQFF; CDR3 DNA: TGTGCCAGTAGTAATAGCCGGGGGGACCCGGGAAATGAGCAGTTCTTC
J gene: TRBJ2-2; D gene: .; clone size: .; V gene: TRBV4-3; CDR3 protein: CASSQRPPPQSGELFF; CDR3 DNA: TGCGCCAGCAGCCAACGCCCCCCGCCCCAGAGCGGGGAGCTGTTTTTT
J gene: TRBJ2-1; D gene: .; clone size: once; V gene: TRBV2; CDR3 protein: CASFSSGKNEQFF; CDR3 DNA: TGTGCCAGCTTCTCATCAGGGAAAAATGAGCAGTTCTTC
J gene: TRBJ1-5; D gene: .; clone size: .; V gene: TRBV5-6; CDR3 protein: CASSSLGDNQPQHF; CDR3 DNA: TGTGCCAGCAGCTCCCTGGGGGACAATCAGCCCCAGCATTTT
J gene: TRBJ2-7; D gene: TRBD1; clone size: .; V gene: TRBV9; CDR3 protein: CASTTGTGVSSYEQYF; CDR3 DNA: TGTGCCAGCACCACCGGGACAGGGGTAAGCTCCTACGAGCAGTACTTC
J gene: TRBJ2-4; D gene: .; clone size: .; V gene: TRBV7-2; CDR3 protein: CASSSGILQYF; CDR3 DNA: TGTGCCAGCAGCTCGGGGATACTTCAGTACTTC
J gene: TRBJ1-2; D gene: .; clone size: .; V gene: TRBV7-9; CDR3 protein: CASSLVPGRDGYTF; CDR3 DNA: TGTGCCAGCAGCTTAGTCCCGGGGAGGGATGGCTACACCTTC
J gene: TRBJ2-7; D gene: .; clone size: once; V gene: TRBV4-1; CDR3 protein: CASSQEVTDYEQYF; CDR3 DNA: TGCGCCAGCAGCCAAGAGGTAACCGACTACGAGCAGTACTTC
J gene: TRBJ1-5; D gene: .; clone size: .; V gene: TRBV12-3/TRBV12-4; CDR3 protein: CASSRRTLPQHF; CDR3 DNA: TGTGCCAGCAGCCGCCGGACTCTTCCCCAGCATTTT
J gene: TRBJ2-5; D gene: .; clone size: .; V gene: TRBV4-3; CDR3 protein: CASSQDIQETQYF; CDR3 DNA: TGCGCCAGCAGCCAAGACATCCAAGAGACCCAGTACTTC
J gene: TRBJ1-2; D gene: .; clone size: few; V gene: TRBV7-9; CDR3 protein: CASSPPGVGYTF; CDR3 DNA: TGTGCCAGCAGCCCCCCTGGCGTGGGCTACACCTTC
J gene: TRBJ2-7; D gene: .; clone size: .; V gene: TRBV3-1/TRBV3-2; CDR3 protein: CASSQGFDSQGEQYF; CDR3 DNA: TGTGCCAGCAGCCAAGGTTTCGACAGCCAAGGCGAGCAGTACTTC
J gene: TRBJ1-1; D gene: TRBD1; clone size: .; V gene: TRBV6-2/TRBV6-3; CDR3 protein: CASSYTGGTEAFF; CDR3 DNA: TGTGCCAGCAGTTACACAGGGGGCACTGAAGCTTTCTTT
J gene: TRBJ2-1; D gene: .; clone size: .; V gene: TRBV19; CDR3 protein: CASSIYRRGNEQFF; CDR3 DNA: TGTGCCAGTAGTATCTACAGGAGGGGCAATGAGCAGTTCTTC
J gene: TRBJ2-7; D gene: TRBD1; clone size: .; V gene: TRBV30; CDR3 protein: CAWSMDRSYEQYF; CDR3 DNA: TGTGCCTGGAGTATGGACAGGTCCTACGAGCAGTACTTC
J gene: TRBJ2-3; D gene: TRBD1; clone size: .; V gene: TRBV7-2; CDR3 protein: CASSPDRGKTDTQYF; CDR3 DNA: TGTGCCAGCAGCCCCGACAGGGGGAAAACAGATACGCAGTATTTT
J gene: TRBJ2-7; D gene: TRBD1; clone size: .; V gene: TRBV11-2; CDR3 protein: CASSLDPTGQGYEQYF; CDR3 DNA: TGTGCCAGCAGCTTAGACCCCACGGGACAGGGTTACGAGCAGTACTTC
J gene: TRBJ1-4; D gene: TRBD1; clone size: .; V gene: TRBV30; CDR3 protein: CAFSDRRHLNEKLFF; CDR3 DNA: TGTGCCTTCTCGGACAGGCGCCACCTTAATGAAAAACTGTTTTTT